Presented here are 28 T cell receptor beta chains from one specimen sequenced in a study of T cell responses to AZD1222 COVID-19 vaccine. Produced via immunoSEQ multiplex PCR; TCRdb's table is partial and in-frame only. The sample includes about 270,000 clones, 94% seen only once; the top ten take less than 0.65%. The sample here was peripheral blood, taken 28 days after the second AZD1222 dose. Receptor source: an adult who received the AZD1222 COVID-19 vaccine.

The chain combines TRBV11-2 with TRBJ1-2; TRBD1 aligns across 7 bases. CDR3 length: 13 amino acids. CDR1 SGHAT and CDR2 FQNNGV come from the germline V gene. The V gene end was trimmed by 3 bases and the J gene end by 8 bases; junction bases not matched to a gene: 6. CDR3 sequence reads: CASSLAGGRGYTF. In DNA form, the CDR3 reads TGTGCCAGCAGCTTGGCAGGGGGTCGGGGCTACACCTTC.

This chain links TRBV5-1 with TRBJ1-1; D ambiguous. CDR3 length equals 14 residues. Per germline, CDR1 SGHRS and CDR2 YFSETQ. V dropped 3 bases and J dropped 1 base, with 10 bases sitting between them. The CDR3 nucleotides are TGCGCCAGCAGCTACGGGCCTACGAACACTGAAGCTTTCTTT. Its protein is CASSYGPTNTEAFF.

The genes are TRBV7-8 and TRBJ2-7; the match to TRBD2 covers 8 bases. The CDR3 extends over 14 amino acids. Germline V gene lookup returns CDR1 SGHVS and CDR2 FQNEAQ. With V trimmed by 1 base and J by 2 bases, 1 base remained unmatched. The CDR3: CASSLGAGAYEQYF. In DNA, the CDR3 is TGTGCCAGCAGCTTAGGAGCGGGGGCCTACGAGCAGTACTTC.

This chain uses TRBV19 with TRBJ1-4; 11 bases are a match to TRBD1. The CDR3 runs 15 residues. The junction had 6 bases not matched to a gene; V was cut back by 5 bases and J by 7 bases. CDR1 LNHDA and CDR2 SQIVND come from the germline V gene (reference sequence). The CDR3 bases are TGTGCCAGTAGTGTGGACAGGGGGCGGATTGAAAAACTGTTTTTT. Translation: CASSVDRGRIEKLFF.

This clone appeared once. The DNA for the CDR3 is TGCGCCAGCAGCCCGACTAGCGCGCTCTCCTACGAGCAGTACTTC. Amino acid sequence: CASSPTSALSYEQYF. The chain is built from TRBV4-1 and TRBJ2-7; 8 bases are a match to TRBD2. V dropped 4 bases and J dropped 0; count of bases not matched to a gene: 5. Germline CDR1 is MGHRA and CDR2 is YSYEKL. This CDR3 contains 15 residues.

V and J are TRBV5-4 and TRBJ2-1, with a possible D match to TRBD1 (6 bases). Germline V gene data show CDR1 as SGHNT and CDR2 as YYREEE (reference sequence). V lost 3 bases, J lost 9 bases, and 13 bases lay in between. The CDR3 loop spans 13 amino acids. CDR3 nucleotide sequence: TGTGCCAGCAGCTCCCTCCCCAGGGGTGAGCAGTTCTTC. It yields the protein CASSSLPRGEQFF.

The chain carries TRBV28 and TRBJ1-2; no firm D call. CDR1 and CDR2 from the germline V gene are MDHEN and SYDVKM. V was pared by 3 bases and J by 6 bases, with 11 bases between. CDR3 length: 13 residues. CDR3 loop: CASSFGWVDGYTF. As DNA, the CDR3 is TGTGCCAGCAGTTTCGGATGGGTCGATGGCTACACCTTC.

This rearrangement joins TRBV7-3 to TRBJ2-7, with 10 bases identical to TRBD2. CDR3 length: 15 amino acids. Germline CDR1 and CDR2: SGHTA and FQGTGA. V was clipped by 3 bases and J by 2 bases; unmatched bases: 4. The CDR3 protein is CASSFSSGGAYEQYF. CDR3 DNA sequence: TGTGCCAGCAGCTTCTCGAGCGGGGGGGCCTACGAGCAGTACTTC.

The chain has TRBV7-9 and TRBJ2-7; TRBD2 aligns across 11 bases. This CDR3 has 16 residues. In germline, CDR1 is SEHNR, CDR2 FQNEAQ (reference sequence). Trimming took 6 bases from V and 2 from J; bases not matched to a gene: 9. The CDR3 sequence is CASSRAGTSGTYEQYF. CDR3 sequence (DNA): TGTGCCAGCAGTCGCGCCGGGACTAGCGGAACCTACGAGCAGTACTTC.

This rearrangement joins TRBV19 to TRBJ2-1, with 12 bases lining up with TRBD1. Germline values: CDR1 LNHDA, CDR2 SQIVND (reference sequence). With V trimmed by 9 bases and J by 6 bases, 18 bases remained unmatched. The CDR3 totals 18 residues. This chain's CDR3 is CASNPGQGAGHTLNEQFF. The CDR3, as DNA: TGTGCCAGCAATCCGGGACAGGGGGCCGGCCACACACTCAATGAGCAGTTCTTC.

V gene TRBV7-9 combines with J gene TRBJ1-3, with a tentative D call TRBD1 (5 bases). CDR3 length equals 15 residues. Germline lookup yields CDR1 SEHNR and CDR2 FQNEAQ (reference sequence). Between the trimmed V and J ends, which lost 5 bases and 6 bases, there was a span of 17 bases. CDR3 sequence (DNA): TGTGCCAGCAGCACCGACGGGGGGGTCGCAAACACCATATATTTT. Amino acids: CASSTDGGVANTIYF.

The chain employs TRBV4-1 and TRBJ1-1; TRBD1 matches 12 bases. The CDR3 runs to 17 residues. V dropped 4 bases and J dropped 2; count of bases not matched to a gene: 8. Germline V CDR1 and CDR2: MGHRA, YSYEKL. Here the CDR3 reads CASSRTGQGAPNTEAFF. DNA of the CDR3: TGCGCCAGCAGCCGAACGGGACAGGGGGCCCCCAACACTGAAGCTTTCTTT.

A note on this clone: Other DNA sequences from this sample encode an identical CDR3 as well. The chain recombines TRBV5-1 with TRBJ1-4; 7 bases align to TRBD1. CDR3 length: 14 residues. J lost 8 bases, V lost 0 bases, and 4 bases had no gene match. Germline V gene lookup returns CDR1 SGHRS and CDR2 YFSETQ. The CDR3 is CASSLGQGGEKLFF. The CDR3, as DNA: TGCGCCAGCAGCTTGGGGCAGGGGGGAGAAAAACTGTTTTTT.

The chain combines TRBV11-2 with TRBJ1-3; D remains unclear. Germline V CDR1 and CDR2: SGHAT, FQNNGV. This CDR3 has 13 amino acids. The V and J ends lost 2 bases and 4 bases respectively, with 6 bases between them. The CDR3 nucleotides are TGTGCCAGCAGCTTATTTCTGGGAAACACCATATATTTT. This encodes CASSLFLGNTIYF.

The gene calls are TRBV24-1 and TRBJ2-7, with D possibly being TRBD1 (6 bases). This CDR3 region has 15 residues. Per the germline V gene, CDR1 is KGHDR and CDR2 is SFDVKD. The V end was cut by 3 bases, the J end by 0 bases, with 11 bases between. CDR3 region: CATSDPGASSYEQYF. CDR3 nucleotides: TGTGCCACCAGTGATCCAGGGGCCAGCTCCTACGAGCAGTACTTC.

The chain combines TRBV15 with TRBJ2-7; D may be TRBD1 (5 bases). CDR3 length: 14 amino acids. V was trimmed by 1 base and J by 2 bases, leaving 9 bases between them. Per germline, CDR1 LNHNV and CDR2 YYDKDF (reference sequence). The CDR3 protein is CATSRAQGTYEQYF. The CDR3 nucleotides are TGTGCCACCAGCAGAGCGCAGGGTACCTACGAGCAGTACTTC.

The rearrangement uses TRBV18 and TRBJ1-4; 7 positions agree with TRBD1. Germline V gives CDR1 KGHSH, CDR2 LQKENI. V was pared by 3 bases and J by 7 bases, with 5 bases of the junction left unmatched. The length of the CDR3 is 14 residues. CDR3 nucleotide sequence: TGTGCCAGCTCACCCGACAGGGTTGGTGAAAAACTGTTTTTT. Protein sequence: CASSPDRVGEKLFF.

Only one count was recorded for this clone. The genes are TRBV27 and TRBJ1-1; maybe TRBD1 (6 bases). Germline CDR1 and CDR2: MNHEY and SMNVEV (reference sequence). There are 14 residues in the CDR3. Trimming cost V 6 bases and J 6 bases, with 17 bases left between them. CDR3 region: CASRAKGGAAEAFF. The CDR3 DNA reads TGTGCCAGCAGAGCTAAGGGGGGGGCCGCTGAAGCTTTCTTT.

The rearrangement links TRBV25-1 to TRBJ2-1; D unresolved. The CDR3 totals 11 residues. Trimming stripped 7 bases from V and 4 bases from J, with 5 bases between. CDR1 is MGHDK, CDR2 SYGVNS, per germline. This CDR3 is CASTKYNEQFF. DNA for the CDR3: TGTGCCAGCACCAAGTACAATGAGCAGTTCTTC.

The chain links TRBV6-5 to TRBJ1-5; weak D call: TRBD1 (5 bases). Germline V lookup: CDR1 MNHEY, CDR2 SVGAGI. The germline V and J ends were trimmed by 2 bases and 9 bases, with 11 bases remaining between them. The CDR3 runs 13 residues. CDR3 loop: CASSYGGKGPQHF. In nucleotides, the CDR3 is TGTGCCAGCAGTTACGGGGGTAAGGGGCCCCAGCATTTT.

This rearrangement joins TRBV6-4 to TRBJ2-1; no clear D. Germline CDR1 MRHNA, CDR2 SNTAGT. The CDR3 consists of 11 residues. Trimming took 2 bases from V and 10 from J, leaving 6 bases between them. DNA for the CDR3: TGTGCCAGCAGTGACGCTCGGGAGCAGTTCTTC. This translates into CASSDAREQFF.

V is TRBV9 and J is TRBJ1-2; 8 bases are shared with TRBD1. Per germline, CDR1 SGDLS and CDR2 YYNGEE. V dropped 3 bases and J dropped 6; count of bases not matched to a gene: 16. The CDR3 totals 17 residues. CDR3 residues: CASSAGGVVYGMDGYTF. Here the CDR3 DNA reads TGTGCCAGCAGCGCAGGGGGCGTTGTCTACGGGATGGATGGCTACACCTTC.

This chain uses TRBV28 with TRBJ2-3, with 9 positions matching TRBD2. J gave up 2 bases and V 5 bases, and 11 bases lay outside the gene matches. Germline CDR1 MDHEN, CDR2 SYDVKM. The CDR3 is 17 residues long. The CDR3 loop is CASSPGEAGGDTDTQYF. CDR3 nucleotides: TGTGCCAGCAGTCCGGGCGAAGCGGGAGGTGACACAGATACGCAGTATTTT.

The V gene is TRBV7-9, the J gene TRBJ2-1; D possibly uses TRBD1 or TRBD2 (5 bases each). The V and J ends lost 6 bases and 7 bases respectively, with 19 bases between them. CDR1 and CDR2 (germline): SEHNR, FQNEAQ (reference sequence). CDR3 length equals 15 residues. CDR3 loop: CASRRDGGERNEQFF. In DNA form, the CDR3 reads TGTGCCAGCAGGAGGGACGGTGGCGAGCGAAATGAGCAGTTCTTC.

This clone was seen a handful of times. This chain links TRBV5-5 with TRBJ1-6; D is uncertain. Germline CDR1 SGHKS, CDR2 YYEKEE (reference sequence). This CDR3 is 15 amino acids long. V was clipped by 1 base and J by 7 bases, with 12 bases between them. The CDR3 DNA follows: TGTGCCAGCAGCTTGTTAATAGGGTACAATTCACCCCTCCACTTT. Its protein is CASSLLIGYNSPLHF.

The V and J genes are TRBV10-3 and TRBJ2-3; D is perhaps TRBD2 (5 bases). The V gene lost 4 bases and the J gene lost 6 bases, with 11 bases spanning the gap. The germline V gene encodes CDR1 ENHRY and CDR2 SYGVKD. The CDR3 spans 13 residues. CDR3 loop: CAISGVGGDTQYF. The CDR3 DNA follows: TGTGCCATCAGTGGGGTGGGCGGGGATACGCAGTATTTT.

The rearrangement uses TRBV24-1 and TRBJ1-2; no definite D call. Germline CDR1 KGHDR, CDR2 SFDVKD. CDR3 size: 12 residues. Trimming took 8 bases from V and 8 from J, leaving 14 bases between them. The CDR3 nucleotides read TGTGCCACCAATAGCCCATCGGGCGGCTACACCTTC. Protein product: CATNSPSGGYTF.

V and J are TRBV28 and TRBJ2-2; 10 bases fit TRBD1. After removal of 10 bases from V and 5 bases from J, the junction contained 16 bases not matched to a gene. Germline V gives CDR1 MDHEN, CDR2 SYDVKM. This CDR3 is 17 amino acids long. The CDR3: CATCPGQGLYWTGELFF. The CDR3 DNA reads TGTGCCACCTGCCCGGGACAGGGGCTGTATTGGACCGGGGAGCTGTTTTTT. Using reference TRBV28 and TRBJ2-2 for the parts outside the CDR3, the full variable domain is DVKVTQSSRYLVKRTGEKVFLECVQDMDHENMFWYRQDPGLGLRLIYFSYDVKMKEKGDIPEGYSVSREKKERFSLILESASTNQTSMYLCATCPGQGLYWTGELFFGEGSRLTVL.